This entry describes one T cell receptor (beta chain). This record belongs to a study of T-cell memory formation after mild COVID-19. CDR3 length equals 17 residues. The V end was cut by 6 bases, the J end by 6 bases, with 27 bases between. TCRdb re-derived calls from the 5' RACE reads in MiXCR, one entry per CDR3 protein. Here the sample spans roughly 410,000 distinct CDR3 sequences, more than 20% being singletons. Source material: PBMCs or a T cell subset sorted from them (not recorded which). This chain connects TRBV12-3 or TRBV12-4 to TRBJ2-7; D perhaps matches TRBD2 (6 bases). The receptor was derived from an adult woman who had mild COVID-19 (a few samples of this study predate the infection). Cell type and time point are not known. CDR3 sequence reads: CASSLLPLSGRKVEQYF. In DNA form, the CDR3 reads TGTGCCAGCAGCCTACTACCCCTCAGCGGGCGAAAGGTCGAGCAGTACTTC.